This T cell receptor (beta chain) was captured in a study of T cell changes during pregnancy in multiple sclerosis. Germline CDR1 KGHSH, CDR2 LQKENI. The length of the CDR3 is 14 residues. V dropped 1 base and J dropped 4 bases, with 8 bases sitting between them. Measured with immunoSEQ multiplex PCR; TCRdb has only the in-frame clones, and not every one. The table lists approximately 41,000 clones, approximately 89% of them singletons, with 0.65% to 0.85% in the top ten. The sequence came from a female donor in good health, enrolled as a control in a pregnancy study. This sample comprised CD4+ T cells from peripheral blood mononuclear cells, obtained in the second trimester of pregnancy. This chain uses TRBV18 with TRBJ1-5; D is unclear. Here the CDR3 DNA reads TGTGCCAGCTCACCACTAGACAAGAATCAGCCCCAGCATTTT. It yields the protein CASSPLDKNQPQHF.